Listed here are 25 T cell receptor beta chains from one sample, sequenced in a study of T cell responses to AZD1222 COVID-19 vaccine. The assay was immunoSEQ multiplex PCR, and TCRdb's table has in-frame clones only and misses some. The top ten clones hold 3.9% of a sample with around 110,000 clones, 70% to 90% of them seen once. The sample in question was peripheral blood, obtained on day 0 of MenACWY control vaccination. The receptors originated from an adult in good health.

In its sample, this clone was seen once. The chain links TRBV6-5 to TRBJ2-7; TRBD1 matches at 9 bases. Germline CDR1 and CDR2: MNHEY and SVGAGI. V shed 5 bases, J shed 4 bases, and the junction held 6 bases outside the gene matches. CDR3 length: 14 residues. The CDR3 loop reads CASSIGTGWYEQYF. The CDR3 DNA sequence: TGTGCCAGCAGTATAGGGACAGGGTGGTACGAGCAGTACTTC.

The rearrangement uses TRBV10-3 and TRBJ1-2; D call uncertain. The CDR3 covers 12 residues. V lost 8 bases and J 2 bases, leaving 9 bases between the germline ends. Germline V gene sequence: CDR1 ENHRY, CDR2 SYGVKD. The CDR3 protein is CAIAPGNYGYTF. CDR3 in DNA: TGTGCCATCGCGCCGGGAAACTATGGCTACACCTTC.

The chain joins TRBV4-3 to TRBJ2-7; D uncertain. In germline, CDR1 is LGHNA, CDR2 YSLEER. Trimming pared 3 bases from V and 6 bases from J, leaving 18 bases between. This CDR3 has 15 amino acids. The CDR3 protein is CASSQETPHYSEQYF. The CDR3 DNA is TGCGCCAGCAGCCAGGAGACACCTCACTATAGCGAGCAGTACTTC.

This clone occurred a few times. The V call is TRBV5-8, the J call TRBJ1-2; 11 bases fit TRBD1. CDR3 size: 14 residues. Germline trimming cut 4 bases from V and 7 bases from J; bases unmatched to any gene: 6. In germline, CDR1 is SGHTS, CDR2 YDEGEE. This CDR3 reads CASSPGQGATGYTF. CDR3 bases: TGTGCCAGCAGCCCTGGACAGGGGGCTACTGGCTACACCTTC.

This chain connects TRBV9 to TRBJ1-2; TRBD1 agrees at 8 bases. J lost 5 bases, V lost 2 bases, and 11 bases had no gene match. This CDR3 has 16 amino acids. CDR1 is SGDLS, CDR2 YYNGEE, per germline. The CDR3 loop reads CASSVNPGTGSYGYTF. For the CDR3, the DNA is TGTGCCAGCAGCGTCAACCCGGGGACAGGTAGTTATGGCTACACCTTC. Using reference TRBV9 and TRBJ1-2 for the parts outside the CDR3, the full variable domain is DSGVTQTPKHLITATGQRVTLRCSPRSGDLSVYWYQQSLDQGLQFLIQYYNGEERAKGNILERFSAQQFPDLHSELNLSSLELGDSALYFCASSVNPGTGSYGYTFGSGTRLTVV.

This rearrangement joins TRBV3-1 (or the pseudogene TRBV3-2) to TRBJ1-1; tentative D call: TRBD1 (5 bases). Germline lookup yields CDR1 LGHDT and CDR2 YNNKEL (reference sequence). V dropped 4 bases and J dropped 1 base, with 13 bases sitting between them. This CDR3 comprises 15 residues. CDR3 sequence: CASSPPQGANTEAFF. Here the CDR3 DNA reads TGTGCCAGCAGCCCCCCCCAGGGCGCGAACACTGAAGCTTTCTTT.

The rearrangement uses TRBV2 and TRBJ1-2; D is undetermined. V lost 2 bases and J lost 0, with 13 bases in between. CDR1 and CDR2 from the germline V gene are SNHLY and FYNNEI. The CDR3 is 16 residues long. The CDR3 protein is CASSEQLSTANYGYTF. The CDR3 DNA reads as TGTGCCAGCAGTGAACAGTTGTCTACAGCTAACTATGGCTACACCTTC.

V usage is TRBV18 and J usage is TRBJ1-1; D possibly corresponds to TRBD1 (5 bases). Trimming removed 2 bases at V and 6 bases at J, with 16 bases between. Germline V gives CDR1 KGHSH, CDR2 LQKENI. The CDR3 runs 15 residues. The CDR3 sequence is CASSPWEARGPEAFF. CDR3 DNA: TGTGCCAGCTCACCATGGGAGGCGAGGGGCCCTGAAGCTTTCTTT.

The chain combines TRBV5-1 with TRBJ1-6; 9 positions agree with TRBD1. V was clipped by 5 bases and J by 5 bases; unmatched bases: 11. In germline, CDR1 is SGHRS, CDR2 YFSETQ. The CDR3 runs 17 residues. CDR3 sequence reads: CASSWTGDQGDNSPLHF. Here the CDR3 DNA reads TGCGCCAGCAGTTGGACAGGGGATCAGGGCGATAATTCACCCCTCCACTTT.

V gene TRBV28 combines with J gene TRBJ2-7; no definite D call. The CDR3 spans 12 residues. V was shortened by 3 bases and J by 9 bases, with 12 bases between the two germline ends. Germline-derived CDR1 and CDR2 are MDHEN and SYDVKM. The CDR3 bases are TGTGCCAGCAGTTTGTCCCTCTTGGGGCAGTACTTC. Translation gives CASSLSLLGQYF.

The J gene is TRBJ2-2, the V gene TRBV24-1; maybe TRBD1 (5 bases). Germline loops: CDR1 KGHDR, CDR2 SFDVKD. This CDR3 contains 15 residues. V shed 7 bases and J shed 0 bases, with 11 bases lying between them. The CDR3 region has the DNA TGTGCCACCAGACCCGGCAGGGCGAACACCGGGGAGCTGTTTTTT. Translating it yields CATRPGRANTGELFF.

Turning to this clone: Other DNA variants within this sample encode the same CDR3. V gene TRBV7-2 combines with J gene TRBJ2-6; D gene uncertain. With 5 bases removed from V and 0 bases from J, the gap between germline ends came to 8 bases. The CDR3 has 15 amino acids. Germline V CDR1 and CDR2: SGHTA, FQGNSA. DNA of the CDR3: TGTGCCAGCAGCCCTCGCTCCTCTGGGGCCAACGTCCTGACTTTC. Protein: CASSPRSSGANVLTF.

The gene calls are TRBV6-1 and TRBJ2-1; possible D gene TRBD1, 6 bases. V lost 0 bases and J lost 0, with 6 bases in between. The CDR3 is made up of 15 amino acids. The germline V gene has CDR1 MNHNS and CDR2 SASEGT. In nucleotides, the CDR3 is TGTGCCAGCAGTGAAGCAGGGGGCTCCTACAATGAGCAGTTCTTC. It is translated as CASSEAGGSYNEQFF.

The CDR3 region is CASSSLAGNIQYF. The CDR3 region has the DNA TGTGCCAGCAGCTCTCTAGCGGGAAACATTCAGTACTTC. V and J are TRBV7-2 and TRBJ2-4; 8 bases fit TRBD2. Losses at the gene ends were 4 bases for V and 6 bases for J; bases not matched to a gene: 2. Germline V CDR1 and CDR2: SGHTA, FQGNSA. The CDR3 length is 13 residues.

This chain links TRBV7-2 with TRBJ1-2; 8 bases fit TRBD1. Unmatched junction bases numbered 14, after V lost 1 base and J lost 4 bases. The V gene's germline CDR1 is SGHTA and CDR2 FQGNSA. CDR3 size: 18 residues. The CDR3 DNA reads as TGTGCCAGCAGCTTAGTAGCCAGGGGGCGCACGGGGGTCTATGGCTACACCTTC. This encodes CASSLVARGRTGVYGYTF.

The chain is built from TRBV28 and TRBJ2-7, with D maybe TRBD2 (5 bases). Looked up from germline, CDR1 is MDHEN and CDR2 is SYDVKM. Trimming removed 0 bases from V and 0 bases from J, with 12 bases in between. This CDR3 contains 16 residues. The CDR3: CASSLWSGSTSYEQYF. CDR3 DNA: TGTGCCAGCAGTTTATGGTCGGGGTCTACCTCCTACGAGCAGTACTTC.

About this clone: The sample holds other DNA sequences that translate to the same CDR3. The chain uses TRBV7-8 and TRBJ1-3; no clear D. V lost 1 base to trimming and J lost 0 bases, with 7 bases between them. Per the germline V gene, CDR1 is SGHVS and CDR2 is FQNEAQ. The CDR3 covers 15 residues. CDR3 loop: CASSLVRSSGNTIYF. In DNA, the CDR3 is TGTGCCAGCAGCTTAGTCAGGAGCTCTGGAAACACCATATATTTT.

This clone occurred once. The chain is built from TRBV19 and TRBJ2-5; D may be TRBD2 (6 bases). Germline-derived CDR1 and CDR2 are LNHDA and SQIVND (reference sequence). V dropped 3 bases and J dropped 4 bases, with 9 bases sitting between them. The CDR3 is 13 amino acids. CDR3 residues: CASSMEGLETQYF. The CDR3 bases are TGTGCCAGTAGTATGGAGGGACTAGAGACCCAGTACTTC.

The V gene is TRBV16, the J gene TRBJ2-2; TRBD1 is a possible D gene (5 bases). The V gene lost 3 bases and the J gene lost 1 base, with 9 bases spanning the gap. CDR1 and CDR2 (germline): KGHSY, FQNENV. This CDR3 contains 15 residues. CDR3 sequence reads: CASSHRGQNTGELFF. The CDR3 coding sequence is TGTGCCAGCAGCCACCGAGGACAGAACACCGGGGAGCTGTTTTTT.

The chain employs TRBV9 and TRBJ1-1; D is uncertain. Germline CDR1 is SGDLS and CDR2 is YYNGEE. V was cut by 1 base and J by 6 bases, with 13 bases left in between. The CDR3 loop spans 14 amino acids. CDR3 sequence: CASSVFPGASEAFF. The CDR3 DNA reads TGTGCCAGCAGCGTATTTCCAGGAGCTTCTGAAGCTTTCTTT.

This clone was picked up one time. The CDR3 loop is CASSLEGQGAYEQYF. CDR3 nucleotides: TGCGCCAGCAGCTTGGAGGGACAGGGGGCCTACGAGCAGTACTTC. This chain joins TRBV5-1 and TRBJ2-7; TRBD1 matches 11 bases. There are 15 residues in the CDR3. V shed 0 bases, J shed 2 bases, and the junction held 1 base outside the gene matches. Germline loops: CDR1 SGHRS, CDR2 YFSETQ.

The V call is TRBV5-1, the J call TRBJ1-4, with 7 positions matching TRBD1. CDR1 is SGHRS and CDR2 is YFSETQ in the germline V gene. The CDR3 is made up of 14 amino acids. The junction had 8 bases not matched to a gene; V was cut back by 6 bases and J by 6 bases. CDR3 sequence reads: CASTQGEWDEKLFF. In DNA form, the CDR3 reads TGCGCCAGCACCCAGGGGGAGTGGGATGAAAAACTGTTTTTT.

The V gene is TRBV5-1, the J gene TRBJ1-2; 7 nucleotides match TRBD1. The ends lost 4 bases at V and 4 bases at J; junction bases unmatched: 10. This CDR3 region has 15 residues. From germline, CDR1 is SGHRS and CDR2 YFSETQ. CDR3 nucleotides: TGCGCCAGCAGCCCAGACGGACAGGAAGGCTATGGCTACACCTTC. Translated: CASSPDGQEGYGYTF.

The chain combines TRBV19 with TRBJ1-1; the match to TRBD1 covers 10 bases. CDR3 size: 16 residues. With 9 bases clipped from V and 1 base from J, the junction kept 11 bases outside the gene matches. In germline, CDR1 is LNHDA, CDR2 SQIVND (reference sequence). Here the CDR3 DNA reads TGTGCCAGCAGACAGGGACAGGGGAGAGCGAACACTGAAGCTTTCTTT. It yields the protein CASRQGQGRANTEAFF.

V and J are TRBV4-2 and TRBJ1-6; D gene unclear. Trimming took 1 base from V and 9 from J, leaving 4 bases between them. The CDR3 contains 12 residues. Germline V gene sequence: CDR1 LGHNA, CDR2 YNFKEQ. The CDR3 bases are TGTGCCAGCAGCCAAGTGGGTTCACCCCTCCACTTT. It specifies CASSQVGSPLHF.